This T cell receptor beta chain comes out of a study of CD8+ T cells in alopecia areata. cDNA serving as the sequencing template came from extracted, reverse transcribed RNA. Measured with immunoSEQ multiplex PCR; TCRdb has only the in-frame clones, and not every one. This table holds 75,000 to 100,000 clones, just over 70% found once. V gave up 0 bases and J gave up 0 bases, with 12 bases separating them. The CDR3 runs to 16 residues. From germline, CDR1 is MNHEY and CDR2 SVGAGI. The table lists this clone with a few counts. Indicated treatment: oral pan-JAK inhibitor, 5-10 mg twice daily. This chain joins TRBV6-5 and TRBJ2-7; D tentatively reads TRBD1 or TRBD2 (6 bases each). The sample consisted of CD8+ T cells sorted from blood, taken between weeks 44 and 45, from a patient treated with tofacitinib. This sequence originates from a human donor with alopecia areata. CDR3 sequence reads: CASSYSGGKSSYEQYF. For the CDR3, the DNA is TGTGCCAGCAGTTACTCCGGGGGCAAGAGCTCCTACGAGCAGTACTTC.